The rows below give T cell receptor beta chains drawn from one sample of a study of OX40 agonist ivuxolimab in advanced cancers. Libraries were prepared by immunoSEQ multiplex PCR; TCRdb keeps only in-frame clonotypes and omits some of them. The sample carries just under 80,000 clones, approximately 90% recorded once. Sequencing was performed on CD4+ or CD8+ T cells sorted from blood, taken in a trial of the OX40 agonist ivuxolimab. These receptors were taken from an adult with an advanced solid tumor such as melanoma, head and neck, liver or kidney cancer. CDR3s leave out the opening cysteine and the closing phenylalanine or tryptophan. D genes are given only for firm matches.

CDR3aa: ATQEDSRLYGYT
d_gene: -
v_gene: TRBV19

CDR3aa: ASNQGSNEKLF
d_gene: -
v_gene: TRBV2

CDR3aa: ASSLLVAGGSTDTQY
d_gene: TRBD2
v_gene: TRBV11-3

CDR3aa: ASSQDRGNTGELF
d_gene: -
v_gene: TRBV4-2

CDR3aa: SAGGDTEAF
d_gene: -
v_gene: TRBV20-1

CDR3aa: ASSQNRGSDTEAF
d_gene: -
v_gene: TRBV7-2

CDR3aa: ASSVGDMADTQY
d_gene: -
v_gene: TRBV9

CDR3aa: ATKAGGFLEQY
d_gene: TRBD2
v_gene: TRBV5-4

CDR3aa: AISGLADSSYNEQF
d_gene: -
v_gene: TRBV10-3

CDR3aa: ASGLSGANVLT
d_gene: -
v_gene: TRBV12-5

CDR3aa: ASRRPTGSTEAF
d_gene: -
v_gene: TRBV2

CDR3aa: ASSRESDTQY
d_gene: -
v_gene: TRBV6-1

CDR3aa: ASSLYRGGNTGELF
d_gene: -
v_gene: TRBV5-6

CDR3aa: AIRAGQEYNEQF
d_gene: -
v_gene: TRBV10-3

CDR3aa: ASSPKVQNTGVGTDTQY
d_gene: TRBD1
v_gene: TRBV18

CDR3aa: ASSLDPVTEAF
d_gene: -
v_gene: TRBV5-4